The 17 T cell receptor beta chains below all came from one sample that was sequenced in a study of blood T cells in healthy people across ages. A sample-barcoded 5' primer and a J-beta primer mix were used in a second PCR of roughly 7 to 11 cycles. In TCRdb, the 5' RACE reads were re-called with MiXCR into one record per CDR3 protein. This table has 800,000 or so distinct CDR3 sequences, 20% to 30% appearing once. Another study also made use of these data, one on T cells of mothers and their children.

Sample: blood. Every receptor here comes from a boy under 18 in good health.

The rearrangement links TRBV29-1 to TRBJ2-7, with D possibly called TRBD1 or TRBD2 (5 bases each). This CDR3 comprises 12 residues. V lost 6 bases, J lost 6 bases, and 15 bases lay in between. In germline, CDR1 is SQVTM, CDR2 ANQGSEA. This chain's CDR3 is CSVQGTGFEQYF. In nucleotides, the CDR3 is TGCAGCGTCCAAGGGACGGGGTTCGAGCAGTACTTC.

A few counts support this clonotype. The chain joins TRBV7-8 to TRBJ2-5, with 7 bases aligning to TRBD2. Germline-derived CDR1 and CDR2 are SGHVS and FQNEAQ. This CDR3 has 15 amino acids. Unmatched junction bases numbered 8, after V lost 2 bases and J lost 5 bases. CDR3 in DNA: TGTGCCAGCAGCTTACCCCCGGGGGGTGGTGAGACCCAGTACTTC. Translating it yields CASSLPPGGGETQYF.

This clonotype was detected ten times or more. The CDR3 DNA follows: TGTGCCAGCAGTCTAGGGACTAGCGACTACAATGAGCAGTTCTTC. Translating it yields CASSLGTSDYNEQFF. The J gene is TRBJ2-1, the V gene TRBV27, with 10 bases lining up with TRBD2. The CDR3 is 15 amino acids. Trimming took 5 bases from V and 3 from J; bases not matched to a gene: 4. Germline V gene lookup returns CDR1 MNHEY and CDR2 SMNVEV (reference sequence).

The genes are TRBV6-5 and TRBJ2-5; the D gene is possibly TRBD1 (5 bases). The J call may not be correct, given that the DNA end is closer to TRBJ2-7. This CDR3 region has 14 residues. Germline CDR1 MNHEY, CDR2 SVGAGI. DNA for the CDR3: TGTGCCAGCAGTATGGACATGACCTCCTACGAGCAGTACTTC. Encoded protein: CASSMDMTSYEQYF.

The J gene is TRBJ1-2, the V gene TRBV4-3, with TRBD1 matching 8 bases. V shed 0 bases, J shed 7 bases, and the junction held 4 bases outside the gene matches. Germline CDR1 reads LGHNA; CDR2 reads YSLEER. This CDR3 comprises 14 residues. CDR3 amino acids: CASSQDRQGFGYTF. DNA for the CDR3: TGCGCCAGCAGCCAAGACAGACAGGGGTTTGGCTACACCTTC.

CDR3 residues: CAISEVSNNQPQHF. The CDR3 nucleotides read TGTGCCATCAGTGAGGTCAGCAATAATCAGCCCCAGCATTTT. V usage is TRBV10-3 and J usage is TRBJ1-5; no definite D call. In germline, CDR1 is ENHRY, CDR2 SYGVKD. The CDR3 has 14 residues. Trimming took off 2 bases at V and 4 bases at J, with 9 bases between the two ends.

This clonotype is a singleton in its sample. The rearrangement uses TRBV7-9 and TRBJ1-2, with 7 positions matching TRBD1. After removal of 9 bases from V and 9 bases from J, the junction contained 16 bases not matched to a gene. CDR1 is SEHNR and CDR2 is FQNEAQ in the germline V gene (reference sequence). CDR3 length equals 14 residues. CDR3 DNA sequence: TGTGCCAGTCAACGCCGGGACAGCCTCAATAGCTACACCTTC. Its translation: CASQRRDSLNSYTF.

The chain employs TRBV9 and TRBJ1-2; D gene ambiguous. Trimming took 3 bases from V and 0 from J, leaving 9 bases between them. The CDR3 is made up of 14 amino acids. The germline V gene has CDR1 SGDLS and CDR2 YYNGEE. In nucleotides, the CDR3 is TGTGCCAGCAGCGCCCAGCTTACTAACTATGGCTACACCTTC. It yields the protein CASSAQLTNYGYTF.

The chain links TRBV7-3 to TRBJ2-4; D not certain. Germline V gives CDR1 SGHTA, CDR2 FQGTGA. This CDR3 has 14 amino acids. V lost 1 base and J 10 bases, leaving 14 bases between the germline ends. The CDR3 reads CASSLRLGFMIQYF. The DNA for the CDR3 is TGTGCCAGCAGCTTAAGGCTGGGGTTTATGATTCAGTACTTC.

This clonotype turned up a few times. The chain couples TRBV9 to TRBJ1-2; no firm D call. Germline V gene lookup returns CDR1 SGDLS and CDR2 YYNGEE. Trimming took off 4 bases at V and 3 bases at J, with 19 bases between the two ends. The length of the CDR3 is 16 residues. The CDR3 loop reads CASSSTRGWVDYGYTF. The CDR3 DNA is TGTGCCAGCAGCTCCACGAGAGGATGGGTTGACTATGGCTACACCTTC.

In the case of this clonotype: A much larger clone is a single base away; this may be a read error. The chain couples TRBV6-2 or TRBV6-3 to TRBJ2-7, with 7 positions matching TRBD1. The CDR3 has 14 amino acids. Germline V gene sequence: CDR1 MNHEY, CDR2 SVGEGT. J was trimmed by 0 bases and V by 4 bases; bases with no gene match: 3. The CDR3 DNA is TGTGCCAGCAGTTCCGGGACAGACTCCTACGAGCAGTACTTC. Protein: CASSSGTDSYEQYF.

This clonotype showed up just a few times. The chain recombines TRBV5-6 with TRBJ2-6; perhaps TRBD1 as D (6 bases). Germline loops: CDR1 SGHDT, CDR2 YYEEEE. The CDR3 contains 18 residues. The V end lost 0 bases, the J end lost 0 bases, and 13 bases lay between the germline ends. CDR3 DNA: TGTGCCAGCAGCTTGGGGGTACAGGGTCCCTCTGGGGCCAACGTCCTGACTTTC. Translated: CASSLGVQGPSGANVLTF.

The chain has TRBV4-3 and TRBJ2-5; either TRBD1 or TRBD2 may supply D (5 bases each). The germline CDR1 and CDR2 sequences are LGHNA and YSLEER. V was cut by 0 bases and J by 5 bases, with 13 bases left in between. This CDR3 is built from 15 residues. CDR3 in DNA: TGCGCCAGCAGCCAAGAAATAACGGGGCGGGAGACCCAGTACTTC. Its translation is CASSQEITGRETQYF.

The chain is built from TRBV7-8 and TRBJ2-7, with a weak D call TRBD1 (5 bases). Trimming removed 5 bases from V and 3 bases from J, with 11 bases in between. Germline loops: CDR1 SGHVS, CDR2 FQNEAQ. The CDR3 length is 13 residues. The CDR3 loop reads CASSLPQGYEQYF. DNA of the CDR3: TGTGCCAGCAGCCTACCCCAGGGCTACGAGCAGTACTTC.

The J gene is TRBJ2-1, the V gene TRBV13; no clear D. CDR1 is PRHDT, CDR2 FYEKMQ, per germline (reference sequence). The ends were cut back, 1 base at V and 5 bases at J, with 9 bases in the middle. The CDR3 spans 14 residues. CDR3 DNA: TGTGCCAGCAGCTTAGCCGACCGCGACAATGAGCAGTTCTTC. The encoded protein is CASSLADRDNEQFF.

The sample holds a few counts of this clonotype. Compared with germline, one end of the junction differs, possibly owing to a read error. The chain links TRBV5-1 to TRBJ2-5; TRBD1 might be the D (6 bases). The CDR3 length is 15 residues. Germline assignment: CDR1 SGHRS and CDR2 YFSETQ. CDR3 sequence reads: CASSLAGQGGETQYF. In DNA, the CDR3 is TGTGCCAGCAGCTTAGCAGGTCAAGGGGGAGAGACCCAGTACTTC. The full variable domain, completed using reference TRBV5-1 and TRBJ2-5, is KAGVTQTPRYLIKTRGQQVTLSCSPISGHRSVSWYQQTPGQGLQFLFEYFSETQRNKGNFPGRFSGRQFSNSRSEMNVSTLELGDSALYLCASSLAGQGGETQYFGPGTRLLVL.

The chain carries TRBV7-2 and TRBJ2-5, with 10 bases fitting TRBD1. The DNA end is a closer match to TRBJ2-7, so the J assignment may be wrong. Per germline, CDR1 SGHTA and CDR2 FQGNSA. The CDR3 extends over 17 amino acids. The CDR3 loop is CASSLGQGKRGTYEQYF. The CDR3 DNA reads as TGTGCCAGCAGTCTGGGACAGGGGAAGCGGGGAACCTACGAGCAGTACTTC.